Presented here are 16 T cell receptor beta chains from one specimen sequenced in a study of T-cell reconstitution after alpha-beta-depleted transplantation in children. For TCRbeta, the library was prepared with unique molecular identifiers. TCRdb reanalysed the PCR reads using MiXCR and keeps one entry per CDR3 protein. Of about 250,000 distinct CDR3 sequences in the sample, roughly a quarter are singletons; the top ten hold about 5%. Sequencing was performed on PBMCs, mostly from graft donor cells, taken 360 days after TCRalphabeta/CD19-depleted stem cell transplant. These receptors were obtained from a female patient aged 2-10 years who had a stem cell transplant for congenital amegakaryocytic thrombocytopenia, so the T cells may come from the graft donor.

There are many counts of this clonotype. The rearrangement joins TRBV4-1 to TRBJ2-1, with D possibly matching TRBD2 (5 bases). The CDR3 sequence is 12 residues long. The ends were cut back, 1 base at V and 7 bases at J, with 5 bases in the middle. Germline loops: CDR1 MGHRA, CDR2 YSYEKL. The CDR3 is CASSQAGNEQFF. The CDR3 DNA reads TGCGCCAGCAGCCAAGCGGGGAATGAGCAGTTCTTC.

The V gene is TRBV12-3 or TRBV12-4, the J gene TRBJ2-1, with D tentatively TRBD2 (6 bases). This CDR3 has 14 amino acids. The ends were cut back, 5 bases at V and 3 bases at J, with 11 bases in the middle. The DNA for the CDR3 is TGTGCCAGCAGTATCTCTAGCGACTACAATGAGCAGTTCTTC. It specifies CASSISSDYNEQFF.

V is TRBV12-3 or TRBV12-4 and J is TRBJ1-4, with D perhaps TRBD1 (6 bases). The ends were cut back, 6 bases at V and 4 bases at J, with 9 bases in the middle. The CDR3 covers 13 residues. Here the CDR3 DNA reads TGTGCCAGCAGGGGACATGTTAATGAAAAACTGTTTTTT. Translated: CASRGHVNEKLFF.

V and J are TRBV29-1 and TRBJ2-1; no clear D gene. Germline CDR1 and CDR2: SQVTM and ANQGSEA. The CDR3 is 14 amino acids. The V end lost 7 bases, the J end lost 5 bases, and 18 bases lay between the germline ends. The chain's CDR3 is CSAPTTPRNNEQFF. CDR3 sequence (DNA): TGCAGCGCCCCCACGACACCCCGAAACAATGAGCAGTTCTTC.

Ten or more counts support this clonotype. The rearrangement links TRBV6-5 to TRBJ2-7; the D gene is possibly TRBD2 (5 bases). This CDR3 is 12 amino acids long. Germline V gene lookup returns CDR1 MNHEY and CDR2 SVGAGI. Deletions cut 6 bases from V and 5 bases from J, with 11 bases between. The CDR3 coding sequence is TGTGCCAGCAGGGATTACGGGGACGAGCAGTACTTC. Residues: CASRDYGDEQYF.

In this sample, this clonotype turned up a few times. The gene calls are TRBV3-1 and TRBJ2-7; no clear D. Germline V gene lookup returns CDR1 LGHDT and CDR2 YNNKEL (reference sequence). The V end was cut by 0 bases, the J end by 6 bases, with 9 bases between. The CDR3 is made up of 13 amino acids. CDR3 in DNA: TGTGCCAGCAGCCAAGACATAGCTTCCGAGCAGTACTTC. The encoded protein is CASSQDIASEQYF.

The chain recombines TRBV19 with TRBJ2-7, with D hard to call. Between the trimmed V and J ends, which lost 6 bases and 2 bases, there was a span of 23 bases. Per germline, CDR1 LNHDA and CDR2 SQIVND (reference sequence). This CDR3 has 17 amino acids. CDR3 protein: CASRDPIWSAAPYEQYF. In DNA form, the CDR3 reads TGTGCCAGTAGAGACCCGATTTGGTCGGCAGCTCCCTACGAGCAGTACTTC. Filled out from reference TRBV19 and TRBJ2-7, the complete variable domain reads DGGITQSPKYLFRKEGQNVTLSCEQNLNHDAMYWYRQDPGQGLRLIYYSQIVNDFQKGDIAEGYSVSREKKESFPLTVTSAQKNPTAFYLCASRDPIWSAAPYEQYFGPGTRLTVT.

DNA of the CDR3: TGTGCCAGCAGCTTAGTCCCGGGAAACACTGAAGCTTTCTTT. Amino acid sequence: CASSLVPGNTEAFF. J is TRBJ1-1 and V is TRBV7-9; D gene ambiguous. From germline, CDR1 is SEHNR and CDR2 FQNEAQ (reference sequence). V was shortened by 1 base and J by 2 bases, with 8 bases between the two germline ends. CDR3 length: 14 residues.

This clonotype showed up many times. The chain couples TRBV12-3 or TRBV12-4 to TRBJ2-2; no firm D call. CDR3 length: 14 amino acids. V was shortened by 6 bases and J by 0 bases, with 8 bases between the two germline ends. CDR3 DNA: TGTGCCAGCAGCCGGACGGCGAACACCGGGGAGCTGTTTTTT. It encodes CASSRTANTGELFF.

This clonotype was counted a few times. The rearrangement uses TRBV7-9 and TRBJ1-6; TRBD1 might be the D (5 bases). The CDR3 has 15 amino acids. The germline V gene encodes CDR1 SEHNR and CDR2 FQNEAQ (reference sequence). V dropped 1 base and J dropped 8 bases, with 12 bases sitting between them. The CDR3 loop is CASSLVSGSDSPLHF. The DNA of the CDR3 is TGTGCCAGCAGCTTAGTTTCAGGGAGTGATTCACCCCTCCACTTT. The variable domain in full, with the rest retrieved from reference TRBV7-9 and TRBJ1-6, is DTGVSQNPRHKITKRGQNVTFRCDPISEHNRLYWYRQTLGQGPEFLTYFQNEAQLEKSRLLSDRFSAERPKGSFSTLEIQRTEQGDSAMYLCASSLVSGSDSPLHFGNGTRLTVT.

This clonotype was picked up one time. The genes are TRBV20-1 and TRBJ2-7; no clear D. Trimming took 6 bases from V and 5 from J, leaving 20 bases between them. This CDR3 spans 14 amino acids. Germline loops: CDR1 DFQATT, CDR2 SNEGSKA (reference sequence). CDR3 amino acids: CSARGDTVQDEQYF. The CDR3, as DNA: TGCAGTGCCCGCGGCGACACCGTTCAGGACGAGCAGTACTTC.

The V and J genes are TRBV20-1 and TRBJ2-1; 13 bases map to TRBD2. V shed 2 bases and J 9 bases; nucleotides not matched to a gene: 7. Germline V gene sequence: CDR1 DFQATT, CDR2 SNEGSKA (reference sequence). CDR3 length: 15 residues. CDR3 sequence: CSARNPGLAGREQFF. The CDR3 bases are TGCAGTGCTAGAAATCCGGGACTAGCGGGACGTGAGCAGTTCTTC.

V gene TRBV28 combines with J gene TRBJ2-7; 7 nucleotides align to TRBD1. The CDR3 covers 15 residues. Per the germline V gene, CDR1 is MDHEN and CDR2 is SYDVKM. The trim removed 1 base at V and 3 bases at J, leaving 6 bases unmatched. CDR3: CASSLSGGLIYEQYF. CDR3 nucleotide sequence: TGTGCCAGCAGTTTATCAGGGGGATTGATCTACGAGCAGTACTTC.

For the CDR3, the DNA is TGTGCCAGTAGGAATAAATTGGGGGACAATGAGCAGTTCTTC. Its translation is CASRNKLGDNEQFF. The chain recombines TRBV19 with TRBJ2-1; TRBD1 or TRBD2 may be the D gene (5 bases each). This CDR3 has 14 amino acids. CDR1 LNHDA and CDR2 SQIVND come from the germline V gene (reference sequence). V lost 6 bases, J lost 5 bases, and 14 bases lay in between.

In this sample, this clonotype turned up many times. The chain employs TRBV5-6 and TRBJ2-1; D unresolved. The CDR3 is made up of 13 amino acids. Between the trimmed V and J ends, which lost 2 bases and 8 bases, there was a span of 11 bases. Germline V gene data show CDR1 as SGHDT and CDR2 as YYEEEE. The CDR3 sequence: CASSLSGFDEQFF. The CDR3 nucleotides read TGTGCCAGCAGCTTATCTGGGTTCGATGAGCAGTTCTTC. The full variable domain, its missing parts supplied by reference TRBV5-6 and TRBJ2-1, is DAGVTQSPTHLIKTRGQQVTLRCSPKSGHDTVSWYQQALGQGPQFIFQYYEEEERQRGNFPDRFSGHQFPNYSSELNVNALLLGDSALYLCASSLSGFDEQFFGPGTRLTVL.

The genes are TRBV6-1 and TRBJ2-3, with D perhaps matching TRBD1 or TRBD2 (7 bases each). Trimming stripped 3 bases from V and 6 bases from J, with 22 bases between. The CDR3 is made up of 17 amino acids. CDR1 is MNHNS, CDR2 SASEGT, per germline. As DNA, the CDR3 is TGTGCCAGCAGTGATGGTAGGGGGCGGGGGAGAGTTGATACGCAGTATTTT. Amino acids: CASSDGRGRGRVDTQYF.